A selection of T cell receptor beta chains follows, all from one sample in a study of cytomegalovirus exposure and HLA in healthy donors. The repertoire was sequenced with immunoSEQ multiplex PCR; TCRdb's copy has only in-frame clones and lacks some. The sample shows approximately 110,000 clones, 75% to 85% of them seen only once. Sample: PBMCs. Receptor source: a man between 18 and 29 years old in good health and CMV-seronegative. The conserved cysteine and the conserved F or W are not part of the CDR3 here.

V	CDR3
TRBV6-5	ASSYSSGFSYEQY
TRBV5-6	ASSSYMDEQF
TRBV5-1	ASIGEEDGYT
TRBV6-1	ASSLTDTQY
TRBV5-1	ASSGSSGRSYNEQF
TRBV7-9	AIAVPIYNEQF
TRBV4-1	ASSQVNLGLAGGETQY
TRBV6-6	ATKQGAYGYT
TRBV5-4	ASSPEWGQANYGYT
TRBV7-9	ASSLQKQGASGYT
TRBV10-3	AISESLSSGSASSYEQY
TRBV23-1	ASSQYHRGPSGNTIY
TRBV28	ASSLPTDRSTRTDTQY
TRBV29-1	SVRQGGVYEQY
TRBV4-3	ASSQVLSYEQY
TRBV19	ASSLGVVETQY
TRBV10-1	ASSETSGRGKLF